The entry below gives a single T cell receptor beta chain sequence along with its context. Its matching antigen is unknown. Libraries were prepared by immunoSEQ multiplex PCR; TCRdb keeps only in-frame clonotypes and omits some of them. The data show tens of thousands of clones, 60% to 80% seen once. The data originate from a study of T cell clones after liver transplantation. About the research overall: A pre-transplant mixed lymphocyte reaction with TCRbeta sequencing defined graft-donor-reactive clones followed in post-transplant blood. As an antigen-independent comparator, third-party-reactive TCRbeta sequences came from pre-transplant mixed lymphocyte reactions. Study results and limitations: The donor-reactive repertoire was only partly measurable in two subjects, lacking donor cells. In most of the 8 subjects, circulating graft-donor-reactive CD4 TCRbeta sequences fell significantly after transplant.

The CDR3 extends over 11 amino acids. Trimming stripped 7 bases from V and 4 bases from J, with 8 bases between. The V call is TRBV23-1, the J call TRBJ2-7; D is unresolved. TRBV23-1 is identified as an open reading frame with a role that is uncertain. The sequenced sample was CD4+ T cells from blood, obtained before liver transplant. The TCR originated in a human donor who received a liver transplant. The CDR3 reads CASNSRYEQYF. CDR3 sequence (DNA): TGCGCCAGCAACTCGAGATACGAGCAGTACTTC.